The source of this TCR beta chain is a study of blood T cells in healthy people across ages. The second PCR ran roughly 7 to 12 cycles with a sample-barcoded 5' primer and J-beta primers. Each of the cDNA molecules was tagged by a template-switch adaptor with 12 random nucleotides. Each of the samples gave a minimum of 2.5 million paired-end reads that contained CDR3. TCRdb recomputed calls from the 5' RACE reads with MiXCR, one row per CDR3 protein. Of about 670,000 distinct CDR3 sequences in the sample, 35% to 50% were seen once. Study-wide results and limits: The study found TCR beta diversity correlated strongly with naive T cell percentage. The fall in TCR beta diversity per million T cells was roughly linear with age.

Turning to this clonotype: As yet, its antigen is unknown.

The sequencing sample was made of blood. This clonotype originated in a man older than 75 in good health.

The CDR3, as DNA: TGTGCCAGCAGTCCCCGCGGGACAGGGGATCAGCCCCAGCATTTT. The encoded protein is CASSPRGTGDQPQHF. This chain connects TRBV6-5 to TRBJ1-5; TRBD1 matches 10 bases. The junction had 6 bases not matched to a gene; V was cut back by 5 bases and J by 5 bases. This CDR3 has 15 amino acids. CDR1 is MNHEY and CDR2 is SVGAGI in the germline V gene.